This T cell receptor beta chain was profiled in a study of long-term antiretroviral therapy in people with HIV. This clone came up once. The antigen is undetermined. After removal of 1 base from V and 4 bases from J, the junction contained 6 bases not matched to a gene. This CDR3 is 16 amino acids long. Germline CDR1 SEHNR, CDR2 FQNEAQ (reference sequence). Whole-study results and caveats: Diversity measured after ART increased yet remained under transplant donor controls. Viral resistance, ART adherence and therapy changes all lacked available data. Clones that expanded before ART (that is, prior to treatment) dominated the repertoire at all time points.

Survey level was the resolution at which the v3.0 immunoSEQ assay ran. For each individual sample, sequencing targeted roughly 40,000-55,000 T-cell genomes. The data were produced by immunoSEQ multiplex PCR, yet TCRdb's version contains in-frame clones alone and is incomplete. Seen here are roughly 17,000 clones, about 80% observed once, and the top ten hold around a fifth. This receptor was obtained from a man aged 35-49 years with HIV. The sample was unsorted PBMCs, taken 2.1 years after starting antiretroviral therapy. This chain joins TRBV7-9 and TRBJ1-2; 10 bases map to TRBD1. The CDR3 reads CASSLETGGRTYGYTF. The CDR3 DNA sequence: TGTGCCAGCAGCTTAGAGACAGGGGGCAGGACCTATGGCTACACCTTC. Supplemented by reference TRBV7-9 and TRBJ1-2, the full variable domain reads DTGVSQNPRHKITKRGQNVTFRCDPISEHNRLYWYRQTLGQGPEFLTYFQNEAQLEKSRLLSDRFSAERPKGSFSTLEIQRTEQGDSAMYLCASSLETGGRTYGYTFGSGTRLTVV.